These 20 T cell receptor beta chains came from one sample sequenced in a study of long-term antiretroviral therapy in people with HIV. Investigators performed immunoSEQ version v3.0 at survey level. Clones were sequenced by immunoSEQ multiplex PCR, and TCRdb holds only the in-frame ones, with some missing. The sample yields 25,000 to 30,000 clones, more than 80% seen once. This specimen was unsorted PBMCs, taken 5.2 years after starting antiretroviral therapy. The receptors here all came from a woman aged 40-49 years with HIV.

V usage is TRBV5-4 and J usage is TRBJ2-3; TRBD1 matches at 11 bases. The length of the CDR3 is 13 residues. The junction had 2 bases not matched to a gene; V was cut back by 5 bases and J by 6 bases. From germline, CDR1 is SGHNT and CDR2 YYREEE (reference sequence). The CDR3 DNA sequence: TGTGCCAGCAGTTGGGACAGGGGGGATACGCAGTATTTT. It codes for CASSWDRGDTQYF.

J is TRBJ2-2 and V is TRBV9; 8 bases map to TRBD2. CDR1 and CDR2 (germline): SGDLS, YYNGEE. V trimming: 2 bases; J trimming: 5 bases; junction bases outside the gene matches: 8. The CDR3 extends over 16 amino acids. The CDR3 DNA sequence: TGTGCCAGCAGCGTTTTAAGCGGGAGTGGTACCGGGGAGCTGTTTTTT. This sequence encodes CASSVLSGSGTGELFF.

The CDR3: CASSIGTSEPFYNEQFF. CDR3 coding DNA: TGTGCCAGTAGTATAGGAACTAGCGAACCGTTCTACAATGAGCAGTTCTTC. The chain recombines TRBV19 with TRBJ2-1; TRBD2 matches at 7 bases. Germline CDR1 LNHDA, CDR2 SQIVND (reference sequence). The CDR3 extends over 17 amino acids. J gave up 3 bases and V 1 base, and 9 bases lay outside the gene matches.

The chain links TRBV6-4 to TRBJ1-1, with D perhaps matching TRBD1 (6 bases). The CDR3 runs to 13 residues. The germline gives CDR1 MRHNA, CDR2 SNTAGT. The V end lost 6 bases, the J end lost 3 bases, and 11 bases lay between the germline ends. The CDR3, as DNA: TGTGCCAGCAGCAGGGGTTTGGACACTGAAGCTTTCTTT. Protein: CASSRGLDTEAFF.

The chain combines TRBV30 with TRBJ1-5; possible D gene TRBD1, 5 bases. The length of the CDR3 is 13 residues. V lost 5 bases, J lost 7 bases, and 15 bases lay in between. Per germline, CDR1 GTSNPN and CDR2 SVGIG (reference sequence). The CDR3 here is CAWGGQQGQPQHF. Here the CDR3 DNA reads TGTGCCTGGGGGGGTCAACAAGGGCAGCCCCAGCATTTT.

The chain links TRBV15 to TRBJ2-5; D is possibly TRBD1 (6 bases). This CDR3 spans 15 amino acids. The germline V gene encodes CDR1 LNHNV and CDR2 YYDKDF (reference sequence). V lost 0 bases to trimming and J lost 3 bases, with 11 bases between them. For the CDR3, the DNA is TGTGCCACCAGCAGAGATAGGTCAGGGGAAGAGACCCAGTACTTC. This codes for CATSRDRSGEETQYF.

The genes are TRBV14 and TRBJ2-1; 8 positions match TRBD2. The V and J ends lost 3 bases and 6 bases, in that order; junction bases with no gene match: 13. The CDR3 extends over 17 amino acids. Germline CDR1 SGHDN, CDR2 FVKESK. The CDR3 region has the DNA TGTGCCAGCAGCCACCTCCGAACGACCGGGACTAGCAATGAGCAGTTCTTC. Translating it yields CASSHLRTTGTSNEQFF.

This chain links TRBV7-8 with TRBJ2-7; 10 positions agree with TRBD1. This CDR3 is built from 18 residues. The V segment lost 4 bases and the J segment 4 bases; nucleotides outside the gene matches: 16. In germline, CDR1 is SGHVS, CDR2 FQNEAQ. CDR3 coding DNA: TGTGCCAGCAGCTACTCAATCTACCGGGACAGGGGTTTATACGAGCAGTACTTC. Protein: CASSYSIYRDRGLYEQYF.

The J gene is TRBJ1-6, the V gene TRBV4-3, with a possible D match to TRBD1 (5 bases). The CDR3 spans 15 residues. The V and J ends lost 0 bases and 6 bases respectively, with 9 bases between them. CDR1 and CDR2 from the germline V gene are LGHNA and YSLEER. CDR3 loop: CASSQDGGGNSPLHF. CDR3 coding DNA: TGCGCCAGCAGCCAAGATGGGGGTGGTAATTCACCCCTCCACTTT.

The DNA of the CDR3 is TGTGCCAGCACCTCGGGGACAGGTGATCAGCCCCAGCATTTT. Protein sequence: CASTSGTGDQPQHF. The rearrangement links TRBV9 to TRBJ1-5, with 8 positions matching TRBD1. The germline V gene has CDR1 SGDLS and CDR2 YYNGEE. There are 14 residues in the CDR3. Unmatched junction bases numbered 7, after V lost 6 bases and J lost 5 bases.

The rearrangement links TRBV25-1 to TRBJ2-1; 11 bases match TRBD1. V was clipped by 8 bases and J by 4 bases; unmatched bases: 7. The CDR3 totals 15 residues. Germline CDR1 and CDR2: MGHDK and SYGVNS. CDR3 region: CASSPDRGLYNEQFF. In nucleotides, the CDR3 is TGTGCCAGCTCCCCGGACAGGGGGCTGTACAATGAGCAGTTCTTC.

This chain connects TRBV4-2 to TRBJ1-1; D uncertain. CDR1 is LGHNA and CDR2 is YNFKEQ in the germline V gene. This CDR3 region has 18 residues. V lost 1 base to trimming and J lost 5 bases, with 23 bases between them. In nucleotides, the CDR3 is TGTGCCAGCAGCCAAGTTTCAGGTGGCGATATCAGGACGACTGAAGCTTTCTTT. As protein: CASSQVSGGDIRTTEAFF.

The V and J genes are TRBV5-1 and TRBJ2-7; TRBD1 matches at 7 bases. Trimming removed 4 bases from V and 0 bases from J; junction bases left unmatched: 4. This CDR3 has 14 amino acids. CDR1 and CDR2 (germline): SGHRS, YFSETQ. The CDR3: CASSGQERSYEQYF. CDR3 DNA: TGCGCCAGCAGCGGACAGGAACGCTCCTACGAGCAGTACTTC.

The CDR3 loop reads CASSSPHEGWGGYTF. The DNA for the CDR3 is TGTGCCAGCAGTTCTCCCCACGAAGGGTGGGGTGGCTACACCTTC. V gene TRBV6-5 combines with J gene TRBJ1-2; D not certain. The V and J ends lost 4 bases and 7 bases respectively, with 19 bases between them. CDR1 and CDR2 from the germline V gene are MNHEY and SVGAGI. The CDR3 runs to 15 residues.

The CDR3 nucleotides read TGTGCCTGGAGTGTAGGCCGGAGGAATGAGCAGTTCTTC. Translated, it gives CAWSVGRRNEQFF. The chain uses TRBV30 and TRBJ2-1; D is perhaps TRBD2 (5 bases). V was pared by 0 bases and J by 7 bases, with 10 bases between. Germline values: CDR1 GTSNPN, CDR2 SVGIG (reference sequence). This CDR3 has 13 residues.

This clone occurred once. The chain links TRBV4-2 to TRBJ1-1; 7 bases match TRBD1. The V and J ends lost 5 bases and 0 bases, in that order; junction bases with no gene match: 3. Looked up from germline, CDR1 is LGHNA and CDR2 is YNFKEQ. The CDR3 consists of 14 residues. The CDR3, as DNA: TGTGCCAGCAGCATAGGACAGGTGAACACTGAAGCTTTCTTT. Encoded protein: CASSIGQVNTEAFF.

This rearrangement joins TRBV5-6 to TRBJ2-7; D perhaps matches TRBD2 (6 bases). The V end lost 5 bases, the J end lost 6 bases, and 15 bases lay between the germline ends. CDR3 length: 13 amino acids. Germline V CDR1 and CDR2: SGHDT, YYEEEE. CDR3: CASSSGVRSEQYF. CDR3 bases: TGTGCCAGCAGTTCGGGAGTAAGGAGCGAGCAGTACTTC.

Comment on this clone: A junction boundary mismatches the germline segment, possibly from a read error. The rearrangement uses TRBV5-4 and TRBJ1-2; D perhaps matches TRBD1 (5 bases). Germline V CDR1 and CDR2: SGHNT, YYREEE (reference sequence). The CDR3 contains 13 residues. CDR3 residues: CASSFMERGALAF. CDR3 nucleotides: TGTGCCAGCAGCTTTATGGAGCGAGGGGCCCTCGCCTTC.

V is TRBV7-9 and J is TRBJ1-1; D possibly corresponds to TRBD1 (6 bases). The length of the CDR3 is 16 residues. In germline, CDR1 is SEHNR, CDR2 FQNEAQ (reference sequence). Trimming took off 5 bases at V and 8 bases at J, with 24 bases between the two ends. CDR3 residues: CASSKTPGAQSPEAFF. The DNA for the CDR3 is TGTGCCAGCAGCAAAACACCAGGGGCACAAAGTCCGGAAGCTTTCTTT. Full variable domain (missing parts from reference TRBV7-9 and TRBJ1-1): DTGVSQNPRHKITKRGQNVTFRCDPISEHNRLYWYRQTLGQGPEFLTYFQNEAQLEKSRLLSDRFSAERPKGSFSTLEIQRTEQGDSAMYLCASSKTPGAQSPEAFFGQGTRLTVV.

The CDR3 region is CASSNRTSAYEQYF. The CDR3 coding sequence is TGTGCCAGCAGCAACAGGACTAGCGCCTACGAGCAGTACTTC. The V and J genes are TRBV21-1 and TRBJ2-7; the table names TRBD2, a call not compared with the DNA. TRBV21-1 is reported as a pseudogene. The CDR3 runs 14 residues.